What follows describes a single T cell receptor beta chain. These data come from a study of blood T cell repertoires in COVID-19. Study-wide context: Sites in the United States, Italy and Spain provided acute and convalescent COVID-19 samples.

The data were produced by immunoSEQ multiplex PCR, yet TCRdb's version contains in-frame clones alone and is incomplete. The table has 150,000 to 200,000 clones, roughly 84% seen once. This CDR3 comprises 12 residues. The germline V gene encodes CDR1 LNHDA and CDR2 SQIVND (reference sequence). The V end lost 6 bases, the J end lost 7 bases, and 12 bases lay between the germline ends. The source material was peripheral blood. This receptor was taken from a human donor with acute or convalescent COVID-19. The donor label of this sample is uncertain. J is TRBJ1-1 and V is TRBV19; D not resolved. CDR3 bases: TGTGCCAGTAGACGTGGAGTAGGTGAAGCTTTCTTT. This encodes CASRRGVGEAFF. The whole variable domain, remainder taken from reference TRBV19 and TRBJ1-1, is DGGITQSPKYLFRKEGQNVTLSCEQNLNHDAMYWYRQDPGQGLRLIYYSQIVNDFQKGDIAEGYSVSREKKESFPLTVTSAQKNPTAFYLCASRRGVGEAFFGQGTRLTVV.